This T cell receptor (beta chain) is drawn from a study of control samples from healthy donors and cancer patients. Germline loops: CDR1 SGHDT, CDR2 YYEEEE. This CDR3 contains 13 residues. Trimming shortened V by 4 bases and J by 7 bases, and 14 bases separated the two germline ends. Data came from immunoSEQ multiplex PCR; TCRdb stores just in-frame clones and leaves some out. The sample has around 180,000 clones; about 90% are singletons. Sequenced: blood. This sequence was found in a woman aged 25 to 39 in good health. The chain recombines TRBV5-6 with TRBJ1-2, with D maybe TRBD1 (6 bases). The DNA of the CDR3 is TGTGCCAGCAGCCCGGACAGTAATGGTGGCTACACCTTC. Translation gives CASSPDSNGGYTF.